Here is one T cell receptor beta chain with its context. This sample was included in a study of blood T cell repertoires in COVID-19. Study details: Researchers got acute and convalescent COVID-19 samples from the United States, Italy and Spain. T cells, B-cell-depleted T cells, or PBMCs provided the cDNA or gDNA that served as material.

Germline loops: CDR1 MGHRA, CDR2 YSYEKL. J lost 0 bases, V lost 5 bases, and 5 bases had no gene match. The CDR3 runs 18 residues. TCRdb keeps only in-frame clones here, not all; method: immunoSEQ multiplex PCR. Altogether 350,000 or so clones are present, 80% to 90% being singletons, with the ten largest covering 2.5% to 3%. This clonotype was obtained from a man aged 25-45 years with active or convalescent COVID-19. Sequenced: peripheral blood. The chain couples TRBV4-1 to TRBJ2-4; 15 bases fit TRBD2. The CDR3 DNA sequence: TGCGCCAGCAGCTTGGGACTAGCGGGGGGCCTAGCCAAAAACATTCAGTACTTC. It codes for CASSLGLAGGLAKNIQYF.